These T cell receptor beta chains were read from a single sample in a study of regulatory T cells in long-lasting Graves disease. TCRdb passed the multiplex PCR reads through MiXCR, listing each CDR3 protein once. The data contain 250,000 to 300,000 distinct CDR3 sequences, approximately 18% of them singletons. Separately, the same data were catalogued under a study of T cells in Graves' hyperthyroidism and ophthalmopathy.

The starting material was peripheral blood mononuclear cells (PBMCs), obtained at new diagnosis, from a patient treated with antithyroid drugs. These receptors were obtained from a woman between 25 and 40 years old with Graves disease. Both conserved end residues are part of each CDR3. The order of the fields is J gene, clone size, V gene, D gene, CDR3 DNA, CDR3 protein. D genes are given only for firm matches. A clone size is listed for some rows: how often the clone was seen (once, few, many), or a class if it is expanded.

>TRBJ2-1|few|TRBV6-5|.
TGTGCCAGCAGTTACCTGATGGGGGTAAACAATGAGCAGTTCTTC
CASSYLMGVNNEQFF
>TRBJ1-5|.|TRBV4-1|TRBD1
TGCGCCAGCAGCCAAGATCCCGGGACAGCTCCCTTCAAGCCCCAGCATTTT
CASSQDPGTAPFKPQHF
>TRBJ1-1|once|TRBV6-2/TRBV6-3|.
TGTGCCAGCAGTTACCGAGGGGGGATCACTGAAGCTTTCTTT
CASSYRGGITEAFF
>TRBJ2-1|many|TRBV5-1|TRBD2
TGCGCCAGCAGCCTATTAGCGGGGAAGTACAATGAGCAGTTCTTC
CASSLLAGKYNEQFF
>TRBJ2-3|many|TRBV2|TRBD2
TGTGCCAGAAGACTAGCGGGGGGAGCGGATACGCAGTATTTT
CARRLAGGADTQYF
>TRBJ2-3|few|TRBV7-9|.
TGTGCCAGCAGCCCGGCGGGGGCAGATGCGCAGTATTTT
CASSPAGADAQYF
>TRBJ2-5|.|TRBV12-3/TRBV12-4|.
TGTGCCAGCAGTTCTAGGGACGGAGAGGAGACCCAGTACTTC
CASSSRDGEETQYF
>TRBJ2-3|many|TRBV18|TRBD2
TGTGCCAGCTCACCAACGGGGGGGAGCACAGATACGCAGTATTTT
CASSPTGGSTDTQYF
>TRBJ2-1|many|TRBV12-3/TRBV12-4|.
TGTGCCAGCAGTTTTGGCAGGGACAATGAGCAGTTCTTC
CASSFGRDNEQFF
>TRBJ1-2|.|TRBV7-9|.
TGTGCCAGCAGCTTGGTAGGGAAGGGGGGCTACACCTTC
CASSLVGKGGYTF
>TRBJ2-5|many|TRBV7-2|TRBD1
TGTGCCAGCAGCTTATTCGGGACAGAAGAGACCCAGTACTTC
CASSLFGTEETQYF
>TRBJ2-4|.|TRBV5-1|.
TGCGCCAGCAGCTTGTCGTCAGACAGCGCCAAAAACATTCAGTACTTC
CASSLSSDSAKNIQYF
>TRBJ2-5|many|TRBV12-3/TRBV12-4|TRBD2
TGTGCCAGCAGTTTCGTGCTAGCGGGGGGTCAAGAGACCCAGTACTTC
CASSFVLAGGQETQYF
>TRBJ2-1|many|TRBV5-1|TRBD2
TGCGCCAGCAGCAACGGACTAGCGGAGATCTCCTACAATGAGCAGTTCTTC
CASSNGLAEISYNEQFF
>TRBJ1-1|many|TRBV7-9|.
TGTGCCAGCAGCTTAGTATCCCCAAGCGCTGAAGCTTTCTTT
CASSLVSPSAEAFF
>TRBJ1-6|many|TRBV6-1|.
TGTGCCAGCACCTGGAGAAGCTCCTATAATTCACCCCTCCACTTT
CASTWRSSYNSPLHF
>TRBJ1-6|many|TRBV12-3/TRBV12-4|.
TGTGCCAGCAGGGGGACGGGGTATAATTCACCCCTCCACTTT
CASRGTGYNSPLHF
>TRBJ2-3|.|TRBV20-1|TRBD2
TGCAGTGCTAGGGCGAGCGGGGGGGTGATATTAGATACGCAGTATTTT
CSARASGGVILDTQYF
>TRBJ1-3|few|TRBV4-2|.
TGTGCCAGCAGCCAAGATCTGAAGGGAGGAAACACCATATATTTT
CASSQDLKGGNTIYF
>TRBJ1-1|many|TRBV5-1|.
TGCGCCAGCAGCATGCTGGACACCCCTGAAGCTTTCTTT
CASSMLDTPEAFF
>TRBJ1-3|many|TRBV12-3/TRBV12-4|.
TGTGCCAGCGTCCGGGGCTCTGGAAACACCATATATTTT
CASVRGSGNTIYF
>TRBJ2-3|many|TRBV18|.
TGTGCCAGCTCAGACTCCGATGGAGTAAGGCGAGGCACGCAGTATTTT
CASSDSDGVRRGTQYF
>TRBJ1-2|many|TRBV10-2|.
TGCGCCAGCAGTGGAACGAGCTATGGCTACACCTTC
CASSGTSYGYTF
>TRBJ2-5|many|TRBV19|TRBD2
TGTGCCAGTAGCCTGGGGCGGGGGGGAATCACCGGCCAAGAGACCCAGTACTTC
CASSLGRGGITGQETQYF
>TRBJ2-7|many|TRBV4-1|TRBD2
TGCGCCAGCAGCCAGGGGACTAGCGGGGGTTCCTACGAGCAGTACTTC
CASSQGTSGGSYEQYF
>TRBJ1-6|.|TRBV25-1|.
TGTGCCAGCAGTGGGGAGGGGATTAGCTCCTATAATTCACCCCTCCACTTT
CASSGEGISSYNSPLHF
>TRBJ1-5|.|TRBV19|.
TGTGCCAGTAGGAGTTCCCCCCTCGGGGGCGGCAGGCAGCCCCAGCATTTT
CASRSSPLGGGRQPQHF
>TRBJ2-7|many|TRBV5-1|TRBD1
TGCGCCAGCAGCAATGACAGGGAATTGTACGAGCAGTACTTC
CASSNDRELYEQYF
>TRBJ2-3|.|TRBV11-2|.
TGTGCCAGCAGCTTAGATCCAGTTAGCACAGATACGCAGTATTTT
CASSLDPVSTDTQYF
>TRBJ2-5|many|TRBV11-2|.
TGTGCCAGCAGCTCTGCCCAGACCCAGTACTTC
CASSSAQTQYF
>TRBJ1-5|many|TRBV12-3/TRBV12-4|.
TGTGCCAGCAGGTCACAGGGAGGACAGCCCCAGCATTTT
CASRSQGGQPQHF
>TRBJ2-7|.|TRBV7-8|.
TGTGCCAGCAGCTGGGGGCGGGACAGTAGAGGGTACGAGCAGTACTTC
CASSWGRDSRGYEQYF
>TRBJ2-3|many|TRBV7-2|TRBD2
TGTGCCAGCCGGGGGGGGGCGAGCGGGGGTCCGGGTACGCAGTATTTT
CASRGGASGGPGTQYF
>TRBJ2-1|many|TRBV6-2/TRBV6-3|TRBD1
TGTGCCAGCAGCCCCGGGACAGGGATCCATGAGCAGTTCTTC
CASSPGTGIHEQFF
>TRBJ1-1|many|TRBV12-5|.
TGTGCTAGTGGTTCTCACGGGAGCCAAGGTGAAGCTTTCTTT
CASGSHGSQGEAFF
>TRBJ1-5|once|TRBV2|TRBD1
TGTGCCAGCAGTGAAGCGGTAGGGGGCAGCAATCAGCCCCAGCATTTT
CASSEAVGGSNQPQHF
>TRBJ2-1|many|TRBV27|.
TGTGCCAGCAGTTTACTCGGGACATCGTACAATGAGCAGTTCTTC
CASSLLGTSYNEQFF